The 18 T cell receptor beta chains below were found in one sample sequenced in a study of T cells and copy number aberrations in small-cell lung cancer. The table came from immunoSEQ multiplex PCR; TCRdb's copy has only in-frame clones and leaves some out. This table has 2,000 to 2,500 clones, roughly 83% appearing once. Source material: normal tissue next to the tumor. The source of these receptors is an older woman with small cell lung cancer.

The V and J genes are TRBV5-1 and TRBJ2-2; 8 bases are a match to TRBD2. Germline CDR1 reads SGHRS; CDR2 reads YFSETQ. With V trimmed by 4 bases and J by 0 bases, 11 bases remained unmatched. The length of the CDR3 is 18 residues. CDR3 nucleotide sequence: TGCGCCAGCAGCCGAAAGACTAGCGAGGCCACGAACACCGGGGAGCTGTTTTTT. It specifies CASSRKTSEATNTGELFF.

The V call is TRBV29-1, the J call TRBJ2-1, with D possibly being TRBD1 (7 bases). Looked up from germline, CDR1 is SQVTM and CDR2 is ANQGSEA. Deletions cut 5 bases from V and 9 bases from J, with 11 bases between. The CDR3 sequence is 11 residues long. The CDR3 here is CSVRQGLEQFF. DNA of the CDR3: TGCAGCGTTCGACAGGGACTTGAGCAGTTCTTC.

The J gene is TRBJ2-7, the V gene TRBV28, with 10 bases identical to TRBD1. This CDR3 comprises 13 residues. J was trimmed by 4 bases and V by 4 bases; bases with no gene match: 1. Germline V gene lookup returns CDR1 MDHEN and CDR2 SYDVKM. CDR3 in amino acids: CASSSGQGYEQYF. In DNA, the CDR3 is TGTGCCAGCAGTTCGGGACAGGGGTACGAGCAGTACTTC.

V and J are TRBV9 and TRBJ1-1; D remains ambiguous. This CDR3 has 14 residues. Germline assignment: CDR1 SGDLS and CDR2 YYNGEE. V was shortened by 3 bases and J by 2 bases, with 11 bases between the two germline ends. CDR3 nucleotides: TGTGCCAGCAGCGAAGGGCCGGAAAACACTGAAGCTTTCTTT. Translating gives CASSEGPENTEAFF.

The chain uses TRBV18 and TRBJ2-5; D ambiguous. Trimming removed 0 bases at V and 3 bases at J, with 2 bases between. CDR3 size: 12 residues. Germline V lookup: CDR1 KGHSH, CDR2 LQKENI. The CDR3 reads CASSPPEETQYF. CDR3 coding DNA: TGTGCCAGCTCACCACCAGAAGAGACCCAGTACTTC.

This chain connects TRBV7-2 to TRBJ1-5; no clear D gene. This CDR3 has 12 amino acids. V gave up 1 base and J gave up 7 bases, with 5 bases separating them. CDR1 is SGHTA, CDR2 FQGNSA, per germline. In DNA form, the CDR3 reads TGTGCCAGCAGCTTAGTAACCCAGCCCCAGCATTTT. Its protein is CASSLVTQPQHF.

The chain has TRBV18 and TRBJ1-5; D uncertain. V was cut by 3 bases and J by 1 base, with 10 bases left in between. Germline CDR1 reads KGHSH; CDR2 reads LQKENI. The CDR3 covers 15 residues. The CDR3 loop reads CASSPEVESNQPQHF. The CDR3 region has the DNA TGTGCCAGCTCACCCGAGGTTGAAAGCAATCAGCCCCAGCATTTT. The entire variable domain, with the rest obtained from reference TRBV18 and TRBJ1-5, is as follows: NAGVMQNPRHLVRRRGQEARLRCSPMKGHSHVYWYRQLPEEGLKFMVYLQKENIIDESGMPKERFSAEFPKEGPSILRIQQVVRGDSAAYFCASSPEVESNQPQHFGDGTRLSIL.

The chain employs TRBV30 and TRBJ1-4; D uncertain. V lost 0 bases and J 0 bases, leaving 8 bases between the germline ends. This CDR3 contains 15 residues. Germline CDR1 reads GTSNPN; CDR2 reads SVGIG (reference sequence). CDR3: CAWSVVGTTNEKLFF. CDR3 nucleotides: TGTGCCTGGAGTGTAGTCGGCACAACTAATGAAAAACTGTTTTTT.

This clone occurred a few times. This chain uses TRBV25-1 with TRBJ2-6; no clear D. The CDR3 length is 16 residues. Germline CDR1 is MGHDK and CDR2 is SYGVNS. Trimming left V 4 bases short and J 0 bases short, with 10 bases between. CDR3: CASSGWTVSGANVLTF. CDR3 DNA sequence: TGTGCCAGCAGTGGGTGGACGGTCTCTGGGGCCAACGTCCTGACTTTC.

This clone ranks as large (0.1 to 1%). The chain is built from TRBV5-4 and TRBJ1-1; D unclear. This CDR3 contains 13 residues. V shed 6 bases and J shed 1 base, with 10 bases lying between them. Germline lookup yields CDR1 SGHNT and CDR2 YYREEE (reference sequence). CDR3 sequence reads: CASKGPANTEAFF. CDR3 nucleotides: TGTGCCAGCAAAGGCCCCGCGAACACTGAAGCTTTCTTT.

In its sample, this clone was seen once. The V and J genes are TRBV5-1 and TRBJ1-4; D possibly corresponds to TRBD1 (6 bases). V lost 0 bases and J 8 bases, leaving 14 bases between the germline ends. Germline-derived CDR1 and CDR2 are SGHRS and YFSETQ. The CDR3 totals 15 residues. The CDR3 nucleotides read TGCGCCAGCAGCTTGGGGACACACCAGGGGGAAAAACTGTTTTTT. Amino acids: CASSLGTHQGEKLFF.

The V call is TRBV11-3, the J call TRBJ2-2; D possibly matches TRBD1 or TRBD2 (5 bases each). With 4 bases removed from V and 1 base from J, the gap between germline ends came to 16 bases. Germline CDR1 and CDR2: SGHNT and YENEEA. The CDR3 has 17 residues. CDR3 nucleotides: TGTGCCAGCAGCTCTGAACCGGCTGGGGGGAACACCGGGGAGCTGTTTTTT. Residues: CASSSEPAGGNTGELFF.

The V and J genes are TRBV7-2 and TRBJ2-7; 12 nucleotides agree with TRBD2. Germline trimming cut 6 bases from V and 1 base from J; bases unmatched to any gene: 4. CDR1 is SGHTA, CDR2 FQGNSA, per germline. CDR3 length: 15 amino acids. As DNA, the CDR3 is TGTGCCAGCAGGCAAGGACTAGCGGGATCCTACGAGCAGTACTTC. This translates into CASRQGLAGSYEQYF.

The rearrangement joins TRBV6-1 to TRBJ1-5; D ambiguous. In germline, CDR1 is MNHNS, CDR2 SASEGT. Trimming stripped 3 bases from V and 0 bases from J, with 6 bases between. The CDR3 length is 14 residues. The DNA of the CDR3 is TGTGCCAGCAGTGAGACGGGTAGCAATCAGCCCCAGCATTTT. Amino acids: CASSETGSNQPQHF.

This chain's CDR3 is CASSQPRQGQTEAFF. The CDR3 DNA reads as TGTGCCAGCAGTCAACCCCGACAGGGCCAGACTGAAGCTTTCTTT. The chain recombines TRBV7-6 with TRBJ1-1; 7 nucleotides line up with TRBD1. The CDR3 runs to 15 residues. Germline V lookup: CDR1 SGHVS, CDR2 FNYEAQ. V shed 6 bases and J 5 bases; nucleotides not matched to a gene: 12.

This chain links TRBV7-9 with TRBJ2-2, with a possible D match to TRBD1 (5 bases). The CDR3 has 15 amino acids. Trimming pared 2 bases from V and 6 bases from J, leaving 13 bases between. Per germline, CDR1 SEHNR and CDR2 FQNEAQ (reference sequence). Here the CDR3 reads CASSLSRDFAGELFF. CDR3 sequence (DNA): TGTGCCAGCAGCTTATCCAGGGATTTCGCCGGGGAGCTGTTTTTT.

The V and J genes are TRBV7-3 and TRBJ1-2; no clear D gene. CDR3 size: 13 residues. V dropped 1 base and J dropped 6 bases, with 9 bases sitting between them. Germline loops: CDR1 SGHTA, CDR2 FQGTGA. The CDR3 spells CASSLSALDGYTF. The CDR3 DNA sequence: TGTGCCAGCAGCTTAAGCGCCTTGGATGGCTACACCTTC.

The genes are TRBV4-1 and TRBJ2-2; D gene uncertain. The length of the CDR3 is 12 residues. Germline-derived CDR1 and CDR2 are MGHRA and YSYEKL. V was shortened by 5 bases and J by 8 bases, with 9 bases between the two germline ends. This chain's CDR3 is CASSTIIGELFF. Here the CDR3 DNA reads TGCGCCAGCAGCACCATTATTGGGGAGCTGTTTTTT.